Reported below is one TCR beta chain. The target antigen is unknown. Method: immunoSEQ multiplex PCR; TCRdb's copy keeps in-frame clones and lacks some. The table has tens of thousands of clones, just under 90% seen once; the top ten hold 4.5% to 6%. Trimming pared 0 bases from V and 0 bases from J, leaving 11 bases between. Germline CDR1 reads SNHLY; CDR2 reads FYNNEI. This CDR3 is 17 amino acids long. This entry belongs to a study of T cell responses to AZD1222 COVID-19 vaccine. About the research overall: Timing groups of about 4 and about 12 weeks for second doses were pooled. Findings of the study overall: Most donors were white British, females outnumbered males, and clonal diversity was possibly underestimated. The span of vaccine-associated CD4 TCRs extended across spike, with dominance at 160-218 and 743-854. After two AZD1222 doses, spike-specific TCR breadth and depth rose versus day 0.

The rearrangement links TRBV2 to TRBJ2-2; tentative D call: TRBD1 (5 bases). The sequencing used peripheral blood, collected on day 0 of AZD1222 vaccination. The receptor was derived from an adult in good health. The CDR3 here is CASSEAYRTANTGELFF. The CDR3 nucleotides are TGTGCCAGCAGTGAAGCTTACAGGACCGCGAACACCGGGGAGCTGTTTTTT.